This T cell receptor beta chain was profiled in a study of CD8+CD57+ T cells in acquired aplastic anemia. The template for TCR beta VDJ and CDR3 sequence profiling was genomic DNA. TCRdb re-derived calls from the reads in MiXCR, one entry per CDR3 protein. The table shows a few hundred thousand distinct CDR3 sequences, with around 60% occurring only once. The table lists this clonotype with a few counts. The junction had 11 bases not matched to a gene; V was cut back by 5 bases and J by 0 bases. CDR3 length: 17 amino acids. Germline CDR1 reads SGHVS; CDR2 reads FQNEAQ. The material sequenced was sorted CD4+, CD8+, or CD8+CD57+ T cells (not recorded which) from PBMCs. The chain is built from TRBV7-8 and TRBJ2-7; 9 bases are a match to TRBD1. The TCR comes from a human donor in good health. The CDR3 sequence is CASSRDAGQGSSYEQYF. The CDR3 nucleotides read TGTGCCAGCAGCCGCGATGCTGGACAGGGGAGCTCCTACGAGCAGTACTTC.